The rows below give T cell receptor beta chains drawn from one sample of a study of Ad26.COV2.S vaccination and SARS-CoV-2 variants. Only in-frame clones appear in the TCRdb table, and some are missing; sequencing was by immunoSEQ multiplex PCR. In the table there are about 350,000 clones, about 85% of which are singletons. The material was peripheral blood, obtained in a trial of Ad26.COV2.S vaccine versus placebo. Every receptor here comes from a person aged 18-65 years who received the Ad26.COV2.S COVID-19 vaccine or a placebo. Each CDR3 is given with its conserved first and last residue. The D gene is left open where the match is weak. Clone size appears in some rows only: once, few, many, or a class for an expanded clone.

abundance: NA
d_gene: TRBD2
v_gene: TRBV19
j_gene: TRBJ2-7
CDR3nt: TGTGCCAGTTCGGGCGGGGGGCTTTACTACGAGCAGTACTTC
CDR3aa: CASSGGGLYYEQYF

abundance: NA
d_gene: NA
v_gene: TRBV10-2
j_gene: TRBJ1-2
CDR3nt: TGCGCCAGCAGTGAGTCGGTTACTTATGGCTACACCTTC
CDR3aa: CASSESVTYGYTF

abundance: NA
d_gene: TRBD2
v_gene: TRBV4-1
j_gene: TRBJ2-3
CDR3nt: TGCGCCAGCAGCCAAGGGACTAGCGGGGGGACTAGCACAGATACGCAGTATTTT
CDR3aa: CASSQGTSGGTSTDTQYF

abundance: NA
d_gene: NA
v_gene: TRBV3-1/TRBV3-2
j_gene: TRBJ2-5
CDR3nt: TGTGCCAGCAGCCAAGATAGGGCTCGAGAGACCCAGTACTTC
CDR3aa: CASSQDRARETQYF

abundance: few
d_gene: NA
v_gene: TRBV19
j_gene: TRBJ1-5
CDR3nt: TGTGCCAGTAGTCCCCACCGAGGGGCTGACAATCAGCCCCAGCATTTT
CDR3aa: CASSPHRGADNQPQHF

abundance: NA
d_gene: NA
v_gene: TRBV4-1
j_gene: TRBJ1-6
CDR3nt: TGCGCCAGCAGCCAAGATAGCATAGTCCATAATTCACCCCTCCACTTT
CDR3aa: CASSQDSIVHNSPLHF

abundance: NA
d_gene: NA
v_gene: TRBV28
j_gene: TRBJ2-1
CDR3nt: TGTGCCAGCAGTACCCTCCACCTTGATAATGAGCAGTTCTTC
CDR3aa: CASSTLHLDNEQFF

abundance: NA
d_gene: NA
v_gene: TRBV29-1
j_gene: TRBJ1-1
CDR3nt: TGCAGCGTTGCAGAAGGTGGGAACACTGAAGCTTTCTTT
CDR3aa: CSVAEGGNTEAFF

abundance: NA
d_gene: NA
v_gene: TRBV27
j_gene: TRBJ2-7
CDR3nt: TGTGCCAGCAGTCGCTCACCGAGCTCCTACGAGCAGTACTTC
CDR3aa: CASSRSPSSYEQYF

abundance: NA
d_gene: NA
v_gene: TRBV6-5
j_gene: TRBJ2-5
CDR3nt: TGTGCCAGCGGACAGATCCAAGAGACCCAGTACTTC
CDR3aa: CASGQIQETQYF

abundance: NA
d_gene: TRBD2
v_gene: TRBV7-2
j_gene: TRBJ2-1
CDR3nt: TGTGCCAGCAGCCAACGGAGGACTAGCGGCCATGAGCAGTTCTTC
CDR3aa: CASSQRRTSGHEQFF

abundance: NA
d_gene: NA
v_gene: TRBV12-3/TRBV12-4
j_gene: TRBJ2-1
CDR3nt: TGTGCCAGCAGTTCCTCTGACTACAATGAGCAGTTCTTC
CDR3aa: CASSSSDYNEQFF

abundance: few
d_gene: NA
v_gene: TRBV4-1
j_gene: TRBJ2-7
CDR3nt: TGCGCCAGCAGCCTAGGCCTGACGGACGAGCAGTACTTC
CDR3aa: CASSLGLTDEQYF

abundance: few
d_gene: TRBD1
v_gene: TRBV7-9
j_gene: TRBJ1-6
CDR3nt: TGTGCCAGCAGCTTAGGACAGGGGAGTTCACCCCTCCACTTT
CDR3aa: CASSLGQGSSPLHF

abundance: NA
d_gene: NA
v_gene: TRBV10-3
j_gene: TRBJ1-4
CDR3nt: TGTGCCATCAGCCCAGGGCAAACTAATGAAAAACTGTTTTTT
CDR3aa: CAISPGQTNEKLFF

abundance: NA
d_gene: TRBD1
v_gene: TRBV9
j_gene: TRBJ1-2
CDR3nt: TGTGCCAGCAGCGGAGACAGGGTTGTTGTCTATGGCTACACCTTC
CDR3aa: CASSGDRVVVYGYTF

abundance: NA
d_gene: NA
v_gene: TRBV7-9
j_gene: TRBJ2-5
CDR3nt: TGTGCCAGCAGCTTTAGCATCGGGGCAGAGACCCAGTACTTC
CDR3aa: CASSFSIGAETQYF

abundance: NA
d_gene: NA
v_gene: TRBV15
j_gene: TRBJ2-2
CDR3nt: TGTGCCACCAGCAGAGATTTCAGGGTCACCGGGGAGCTGTTTTTT
CDR3aa: CATSRDFRVTGELFF

abundance: NA
d_gene: NA
v_gene: TRBV28
j_gene: TRBJ1-3
CDR3nt: TGTGCCAGCAGTTTATCTGGCAGCACCTCTGGAAACACCATATATTTT
CDR3aa: CASSLSGSTSGNTIYF

abundance: few
d_gene: NA
v_gene: TRBV28
j_gene: TRBJ1-1
CDR3nt: TGTGCCAGCAGTGGAGGTTTGGGAGCTTTCTTT
CDR3aa: CASSGGLGAFF

abundance: NA
d_gene: NA
v_gene: TRBV29-1
j_gene: TRBJ2-7
CDR3nt: TGCAGCGTTGAAGACCTGTACGGAAAGCAGTACTTC
CDR3aa: CSVEDLYGKQYF

abundance: NA
d_gene: NA
v_gene: TRBV5-4
j_gene: TRBJ2-1
CDR3nt: TGTGCCAGCAGCTTTAGCGGCTACTACAATGAGCAGTTCTTC
CDR3aa: CASSFSGYYNEQFF

abundance: NA
d_gene: NA
v_gene: TRBV10-3
j_gene: TRBJ2-2
CDR3nt: TGTGCCATCAGTGCACAGAACACCGGGGAGCTGTTTTTT
CDR3aa: CAISAQNTGELFF

abundance: NA
d_gene: NA
v_gene: TRBV5-4
j_gene: TRBJ2-1
CDR3nt: TGTGCCAGCAGCTTGGACAGGGATTCCTACAATGAGCAGTTCTTC
CDR3aa: CASSLDRDSYNEQFF

abundance: NA
d_gene: TRBD1
v_gene: TRBV5-1
j_gene: TRBJ1-6
CDR3nt: TGCGCCAGCAGCGCTGGACAGGGTCTAGAGTCACCCCTCCACTTT
CDR3aa: CASSAGQGLESPLHF

abundance: NA
d_gene: NA
v_gene: TRBV7-2
j_gene: TRBJ1-2
CDR3nt: TGTGCCAGCAGCCGGCAGGAGGGCTACACCTTC
CDR3aa: CASSRQEGYTF

abundance: NA
d_gene: NA
v_gene: TRBV6-5
j_gene: TRBJ2-5
CDR3nt: TGTGCCAGCACCCCTGGGGGACAAGAGACCCAGTACTTC
CDR3aa: CASTPGGQETQYF

abundance: NA
d_gene: TRBD1
v_gene: TRBV6-4
j_gene: TRBJ1-2
CDR3nt: TGTGCCAGCAGTGACGGGACAGGGGGCTATGGCTACACCTTC
CDR3aa: CASSDGTGGYGYTF

abundance: NA
d_gene: NA
v_gene: TRBV5-5
j_gene: TRBJ2-7
CDR3nt: TGTGCCAGCAGCTTGGAATGGACTGAGGTTTACGAGCAGTACTTC
CDR3aa: CASSLEWTEVYEQYF

abundance: NA
d_gene: TRBD1
v_gene: TRBV30
j_gene: TRBJ1-1
CDR3nt: TGTGCCTGGATCCCAAGGACAGGGAAAGCTTTCTTT
CDR3aa: CAWIPRTGKAFF

abundance: NA
d_gene: TRBD1
v_gene: TRBV27
j_gene: TRBJ2-5
CDR3nt: TGTGCCAGCAGTTTCCCGGACAGGAGAGAGACCCAGTACTTC
CDR3aa: CASSFPDRRETQYF

abundance: once
d_gene: NA
v_gene: TRBV19
j_gene: TRBJ1-2
CDR3nt: TGTGCCAGTAGTATACCCCTCGGACGGCTATATGGCTACACCTTC
CDR3aa: CASSIPLGRLYGYTF

abundance: NA
d_gene: TRBD1
v_gene: TRBV11-3
j_gene: TRBJ1-1
CDR3nt: TGTGCCAGCAGCTCGGAGGGACAGGGAAGCACTGAAGCTTTCTTT
CDR3aa: CASSSEGQGSTEAFF

abundance: NA
d_gene: NA
v_gene: TRBV7-8
j_gene: TRBJ1-1
CDR3nt: TGTGCCAGCAGCACTGAGGGGGTATCGAACACTGAAGCTTTCTTT
CDR3aa: CASSTEGVSNTEAFF

abundance: NA
d_gene: TRBD1
v_gene: TRBV7-9
j_gene: TRBJ1-1
CDR3nt: TGTGCCAGCAGCTGGGTGACAGGGCCTAACACTGAAGCTTTCTTT
CDR3aa: CASSWVTGPNTEAFF

abundance: NA
d_gene: NA
v_gene: TRBV19
j_gene: TRBJ1-5
CDR3nt: TGTGCCAGTGATCGTCCGGCCGACGGCAATCAGCCCCAGCATTTT
CDR3aa: CASDRPADGNQPQHF

abundance: NA
d_gene: TRBD1
v_gene: TRBV28
j_gene: TRBJ1-4
CDR3nt: TGTGCCAGCAGTTCGGGACAGTTTAATGAAAAACTGTTTTTT
CDR3aa: CASSSGQFNEKLFF

abundance: NA
d_gene: NA
v_gene: TRBV19
j_gene: TRBJ1-5
CDR3nt: TGTGCCAGTATGGGCAGAGGGAGCTATAGCAATCAGCCCCAGCATTTT
CDR3aa: CASMGRGSYSNQPQHF

abundance: NA
d_gene: NA
v_gene: TRBV7-9
j_gene: TRBJ2-3
CDR3nt: TGTGCCAGCAACCGAAACAGGGATCAACCAGATACGCAGTATTTT
CDR3aa: CASNRNRDQPDTQYF

abundance: NA
d_gene: NA
v_gene: TRBV27
j_gene: TRBJ1-1
CDR3nt: TGTGCCAGCAGTCGACTTGGCCTTATTATGAACACTGAAGCTTTCTTT
CDR3aa: CASSRLGLIMNTEAFF

abundance: once
d_gene: TRBD1
v_gene: TRBV27
j_gene: TRBJ1-2
CDR3nt: TGTGCCAGTTCTAAACAGGGGGAAGGCTACACCTTC
CDR3aa: CASSKQGEGYTF

abundance: NA
d_gene: NA
v_gene: TRBV9
j_gene: TRBJ2-3
CDR3nt: TGTGCCAGCACCCCTTCACAGGGACGCACAGATACGCAGTATTTT
CDR3aa: CASTPSQGRTDTQYF

abundance: NA
d_gene: NA
v_gene: TRBV6-5
j_gene: TRBJ2-5
CDR3nt: TGTGCCAGCAGTCTTAGGGAGACCCAGTACTTC
CDR3aa: CASSLRETQYF